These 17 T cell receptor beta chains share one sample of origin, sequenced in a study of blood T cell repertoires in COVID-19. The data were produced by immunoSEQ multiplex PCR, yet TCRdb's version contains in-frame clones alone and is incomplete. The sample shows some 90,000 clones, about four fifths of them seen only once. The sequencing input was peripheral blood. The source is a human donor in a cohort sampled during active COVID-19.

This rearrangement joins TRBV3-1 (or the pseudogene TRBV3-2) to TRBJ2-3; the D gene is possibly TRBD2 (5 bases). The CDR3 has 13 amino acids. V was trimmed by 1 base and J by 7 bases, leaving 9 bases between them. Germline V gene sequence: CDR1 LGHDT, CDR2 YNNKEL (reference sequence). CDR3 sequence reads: CASSQVSGNTQYF. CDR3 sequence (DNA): TGTGCCAGCAGCCAAGTGTCCGGGAATACGCAGTATTTT.

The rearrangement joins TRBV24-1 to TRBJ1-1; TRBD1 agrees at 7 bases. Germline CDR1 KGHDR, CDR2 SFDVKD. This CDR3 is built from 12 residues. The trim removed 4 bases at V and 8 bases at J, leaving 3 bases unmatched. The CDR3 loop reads CATSDPDREAFF. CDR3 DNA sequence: TGTGCCACCAGTGACCCGGACAGGGAAGCTTTCTTT.

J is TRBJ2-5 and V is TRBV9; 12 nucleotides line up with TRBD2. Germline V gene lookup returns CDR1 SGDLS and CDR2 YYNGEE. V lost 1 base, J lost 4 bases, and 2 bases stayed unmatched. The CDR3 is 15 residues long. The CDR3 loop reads CASSVTSGRPETQYF. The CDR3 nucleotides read TGTGCCAGCAGCGTAACTAGCGGGAGGCCAGAGACCCAGTACTTC.

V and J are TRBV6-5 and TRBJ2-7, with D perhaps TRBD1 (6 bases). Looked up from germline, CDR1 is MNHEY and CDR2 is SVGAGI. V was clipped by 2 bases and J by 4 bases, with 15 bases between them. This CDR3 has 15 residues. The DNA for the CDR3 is TGTGCCAGCAGTTACGCTGGGACAACAAATTACGAGCAGTACTTC. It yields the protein CASSYAGTTNYEQYF.

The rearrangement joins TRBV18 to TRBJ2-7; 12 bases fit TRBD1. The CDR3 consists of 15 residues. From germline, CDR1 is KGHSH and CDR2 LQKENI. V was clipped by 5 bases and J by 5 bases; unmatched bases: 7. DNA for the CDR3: TGTGCCAGCTCAACCCGGGACAGGGGGCATCACGAGCAGTACTTC. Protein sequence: CASSTRDRGHHEQYF.

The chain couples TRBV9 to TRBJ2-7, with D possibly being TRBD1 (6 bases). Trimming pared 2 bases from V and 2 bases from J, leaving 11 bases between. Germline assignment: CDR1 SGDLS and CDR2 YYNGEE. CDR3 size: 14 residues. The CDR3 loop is CASSVRDTTYEQYF. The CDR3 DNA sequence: TGTGCCAGCAGCGTTAGGGACACCACCTACGAGCAGTACTTC.

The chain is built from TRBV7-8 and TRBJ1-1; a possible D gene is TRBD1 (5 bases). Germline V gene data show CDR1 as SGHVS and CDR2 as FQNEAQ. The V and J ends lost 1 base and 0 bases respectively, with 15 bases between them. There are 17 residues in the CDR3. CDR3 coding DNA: TGTGCCAGCAGCTTAGTATCTAACCAGGGAATGAACACTGAAGCTTTCTTT. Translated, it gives CASSLVSNQGMNTEAFF. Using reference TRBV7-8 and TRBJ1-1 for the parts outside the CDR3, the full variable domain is GAGVSQSPRYKVAKRGQDVALRCDPISGHVSLFWYQQALGQGPEFLTYFQNEAQLDKSGLPSDRFFAERPEGSVSTLKIQRTQQEDSAVYLCASSLVSNQGMNTEAFFGQGTRLTVV.

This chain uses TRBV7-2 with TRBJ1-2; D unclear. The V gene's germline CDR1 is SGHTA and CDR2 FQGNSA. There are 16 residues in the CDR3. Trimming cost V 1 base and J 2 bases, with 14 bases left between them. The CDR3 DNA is TGTGCCAGCAGCTTAGGGGCGATCCGATCGAACTATGGCTACACCTTC. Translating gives CASSLGAIRSNYGYTF.

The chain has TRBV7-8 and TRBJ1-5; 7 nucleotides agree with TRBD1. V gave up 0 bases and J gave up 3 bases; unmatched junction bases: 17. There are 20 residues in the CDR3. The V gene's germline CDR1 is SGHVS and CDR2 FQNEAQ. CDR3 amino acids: CASSLAGPHTGAPYNQPQHF. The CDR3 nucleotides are TGTGCCAGCAGCTTAGCGGGCCCACACACAGGGGCCCCCTACAATCAGCCCCAGCATTTT.

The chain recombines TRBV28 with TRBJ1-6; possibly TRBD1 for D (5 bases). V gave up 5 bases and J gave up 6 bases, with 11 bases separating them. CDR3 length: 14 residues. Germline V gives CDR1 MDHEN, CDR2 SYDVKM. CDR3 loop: CASSPLGPNSPLHF. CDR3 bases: TGTGCCAGCAGTCCCTTGGGGCCTAATTCACCCCTCCACTTT.

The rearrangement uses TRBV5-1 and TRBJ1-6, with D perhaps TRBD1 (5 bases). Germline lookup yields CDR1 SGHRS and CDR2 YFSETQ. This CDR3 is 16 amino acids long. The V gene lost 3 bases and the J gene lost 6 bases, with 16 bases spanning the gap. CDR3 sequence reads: CASSSSRVDSNSPLHF. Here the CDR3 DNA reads TGCGCCAGCAGCTCCTCCAGGGTCGACTCTAATTCACCCCTCCACTTT.

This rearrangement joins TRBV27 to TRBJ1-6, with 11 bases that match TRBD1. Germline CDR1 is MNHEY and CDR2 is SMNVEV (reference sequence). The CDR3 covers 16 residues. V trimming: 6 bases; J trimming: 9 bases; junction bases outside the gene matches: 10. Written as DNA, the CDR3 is TGTGCCAGCAGGTTGGACCGGACAGGGGGCATTTCACCCCTCCACTTT. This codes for CASRLDRTGGISPLHF.

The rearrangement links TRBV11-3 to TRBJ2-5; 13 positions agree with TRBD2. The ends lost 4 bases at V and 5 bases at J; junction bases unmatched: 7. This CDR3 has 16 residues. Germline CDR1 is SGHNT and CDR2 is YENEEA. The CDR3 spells CASSSRTSGGRETQYF. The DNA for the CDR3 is TGTGCCAGCAGCTCTAGGACTAGCGGGGGCCGGGAGACCCAGTACTTC.

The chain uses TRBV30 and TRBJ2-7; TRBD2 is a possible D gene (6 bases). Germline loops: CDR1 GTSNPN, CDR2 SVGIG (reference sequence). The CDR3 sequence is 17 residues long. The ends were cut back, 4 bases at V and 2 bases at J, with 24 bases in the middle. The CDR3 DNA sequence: TGTGCCTGGACTATGGGGCCTACTTCGACTAGGGCCTACGAGCAGTACTTC. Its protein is CAWTMGPTSTRAYEQYF.

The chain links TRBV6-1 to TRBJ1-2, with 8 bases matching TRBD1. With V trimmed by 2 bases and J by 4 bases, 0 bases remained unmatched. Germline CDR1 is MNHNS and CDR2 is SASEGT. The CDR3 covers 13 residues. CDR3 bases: TGTGCCAGCAGTGAAACAGGGGGCTATGGCTACACCTTC. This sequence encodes CASSETGGYGYTF.

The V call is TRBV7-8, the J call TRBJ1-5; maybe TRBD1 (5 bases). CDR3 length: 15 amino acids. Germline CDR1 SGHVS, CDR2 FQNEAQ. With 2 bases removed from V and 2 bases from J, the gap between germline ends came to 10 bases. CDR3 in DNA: TGTGCCAGCAGCTTAAAGGGGCTGGGCAATCAGCCCCAGCATTTT. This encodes CASSLKGLGNQPQHF.

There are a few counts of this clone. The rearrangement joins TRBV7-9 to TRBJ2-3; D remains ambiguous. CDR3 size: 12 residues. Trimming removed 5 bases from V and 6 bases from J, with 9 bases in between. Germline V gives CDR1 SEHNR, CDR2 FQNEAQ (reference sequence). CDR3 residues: CASSPRVDTQYF. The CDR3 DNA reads TGTGCCAGCAGCCCTCGGGTGGATACGCAGTATTTT.